The 29 T cell receptor beta chains below all came from one sample that was sequenced in a study of cytomegalovirus exposure and HLA in healthy donors. Both 60 Vbeta primers and 13 Jbeta primers went into the PCR. The data were produced by immunoSEQ multiplex PCR, yet TCRdb's version contains in-frame clones alone and is incomplete. The sample has about 180,000 clones; 82% are singletons. The sample taken for sequencing was PBMCs. Every receptor here comes from a man aged 35 to 55 in good health and CMV-seronegative.

Remarks on this clone: Within the sample, other DNA sequences also encode this same CDR3. The gene calls are TRBV29-1 and TRBJ1-1, with TRBD1 matching over 10 bases. V was pared by 6 bases and J by 4 bases, with 2 bases of the junction left unmatched. The CDR3 has 12 residues. Germline V CDR1 and CDR2: SQVTM, ANQGSEA. The CDR3 sequence is CSVDRGSTEAFF. CDR3 in DNA: TGCAGCGTGGACAGGGGGTCCACTGAAGCTTTCTTT.

V and J are TRBV15 and TRBJ1-4, with 8 bases matching TRBD1. The CDR3 runs to 15 residues. V lost 5 bases and J lost 10; bases outside the gene matches: 12. From germline, CDR1 is LNHNV and CDR2 YYDKDF (reference sequence). CDR3 protein: CATSSPGTGPGKLFF. Written as DNA, the CDR3 is TGTGCCACCAGCTCGCCCGGGACAGGACCCGGAAAACTGTTTTTT.

V and J are TRBV19 and TRBJ2-1; 10 bases map to TRBD2. The V gene end was trimmed by 4 bases and the J gene end by 9 bases; junction bases not matched to a gene: 12. This CDR3 is 16 amino acids long. Germline values: CDR1 LNHDA, CDR2 SQIVND (reference sequence). CDR3 coding DNA: TGTGCCAGTAGTAGTCAAGCGGGAGGGTTAGTTGGTGAGCAGTTCTTC. Translation: CASSSQAGGLVGEQFF. The variable domain in full, completed from reference TRBV19 and TRBJ2-1, reads DGGITQSPKYLFRKEGQNVTLSCEQNLNHDAMYWYRQDPGQGLRLIYYSQIVNDFQKGDIAEGYSVSREKKESFPLTVTSAQKNPTAFYLCASSSQAGGLVGEQFFGPGTRLTVL.

This clone was seen a handful of times. The chain employs TRBV30 and TRBJ1-4, with D maybe TRBD1 (6 bases). The germline V gene has CDR1 GTSNPN and CDR2 SVGIG (reference sequence). Trimming left V 2 bases short and J 7 bases short, with 17 bases between. This CDR3 is 15 amino acids long. CDR3 in DNA: TGTGCCTGGAGTAGAAACAGGGCTCAGGCTGAAAAACTGTTTTTT. Translating gives CAWSRNRAQAEKLFF. The full variable domain, completed using reference TRBV30 and TRBJ1-4, is SQTIHQWPATLVQPVGSPLSLECTVEGTSNPNLYWYRQAAGRGLQLLFYSVGIGQISSEVPQNLSASRPQDRQFILSSKKLLLSDSGFYLCAWSRNRAQAEKLFFGSGTQLSVL.

This chain joins TRBV11-3 and TRBJ2-6; D not resolved. The CDR3 consists of 16 residues. In germline, CDR1 is SGHNT, CDR2 YENEEA. V lost 6 bases, J lost 3 bases, and 15 bases lay in between. The CDR3 here is CASSQSTIFGANVLTF. CDR3 coding DNA: TGTGCCAGCAGTCAATCTACGATATTTGGGGCCAACGTCCTGACTTTC.

V gene TRBV25-1 combines with J gene TRBJ2-7; 9 positions agree with TRBD2. This CDR3 spans 17 amino acids. The J segment lost 1 base and the V segment lost 2 bases, leaving 9 bases of the junction unmatched. The germline CDR1 and CDR2 sequences are MGHDK and SYGVNS. For the CDR3, the DNA is TGTGCCAGCAGTGAAGGCGGAGCGGGAGGCCTGTCCTACGAGCAGTACTTC. It is translated as CASSEGGAGGLSYEQYF.

The rearrangement uses TRBV29-1 and TRBJ1-1; D gene uncertain. The germline V and J ends were trimmed by 7 bases and 5 bases, with 17 bases remaining between them. The CDR3 is 13 residues long. Germline V lookup: CDR1 SQVTM, CDR2 ANQGSEA. As DNA, the CDR3 is TGCAGCGCGGCCGGGCCCCGAGGGACTGAAGCTTTCTTT. Translation: CSAAGPRGTEAFF. Full variable domain (outside the CDR3, taken from reference TRBV29-1 and TRBJ1-1): SAVISQKPSRDICQRGTSLTIQCQVDSQVTMMFWYRQQPGQSLTLIATANQGSEATYESGFVIDKFPISRPNLTFSTLTVSNMSPEDSSIYLCSAAGPRGTEAFFGQGTRLTVV.

This chain links TRBV19 with TRBJ2-2, with D tentatively TRBD1 (5 bases). The CDR3 runs to 15 residues. V lost 2 bases, J lost 6 bases, and 13 bases lay in between. Germline assignment: CDR1 LNHDA and CDR2 SQIVND (reference sequence). CDR3 in amino acids: CASSIQGLNPGELFF. In DNA, the CDR3 is TGTGCCAGTAGTATACAGGGCCTTAACCCCGGGGAGCTGTTTTTT.

This rearrangement joins TRBV30 to TRBJ2-3, with D unresolved. Germline CDR1 reads GTSNPN; CDR2 reads SVGIG (reference sequence). This CDR3 spans 11 amino acids. V was cut by 3 bases and J by 3 bases, with 4 bases left in between. CDR3 DNA: TGTGCCTGGAGACTAACAGATACGCAGTATTTT. This sequence encodes CAWRLTDTQYF.

The chain carries TRBV23-1 and TRBJ2-3; the D is unclear. Being an ORF, TRBV23-1 has a function that is uncertain. V lost 3 bases, J lost 6 bases, and 10 bases lay in between. The CDR3 contains 13 residues. The chain's CDR3 is CASSQESWDTQYF. CDR3 nucleotide sequence: TGCGCCAGCAGTCAGGAGAGCTGGGATACGCAGTATTTT.

V gene TRBV7-2 combines with J gene TRBJ1-5; 7 bases match TRBD1. V dropped 5 bases and J dropped 6; count of bases not matched to a gene: 7. Germline V lookup: CDR1 SGHTA, CDR2 FQGNSA. The CDR3 loop spans 14 amino acids. The CDR3 DNA sequence: TGTGCCAGCAGCGTGAACAGGGGAGGTCAGCCCCAGCATTTT. It codes for CASSVNRGGQPQHF.

The genes are TRBV27 and TRBJ2-3; TRBD2 might be the D (5 bases). V lost 5 bases and J 5 bases, leaving 14 bases between the germline ends. The CDR3 spans 14 residues. Germline V gives CDR1 MNHEY, CDR2 SMNVEV (reference sequence). CDR3 coding DNA: TGTGCCAGCAGTACCGGACTCCGGGGAGATACGCAGTATTTT. Protein sequence: CASSTGLRGDTQYF.

This clone was recorded only once. The chain couples TRBV4-2 to TRBJ2-7, with 7 bases fitting TRBD1. The V and J ends lost 8 bases and 2 bases, in that order; junction bases with no gene match: 3. The germline V gene encodes CDR1 LGHNA and CDR2 YNFKEQ. This CDR3 is 12 amino acids long. This CDR3 reads CASSQGAYEQYF. The DNA for the CDR3 is TGTGCCAGCTCCCAGGGGGCCTACGAGCAGTACTTC.

The chain couples TRBV29-1 to TRBJ1-2; perhaps TRBD1 as D (5 bases). V was cut by 2 bases and J by 6 bases, with 10 bases left in between. CDR1 and CDR2 (germline): SQVTM, ANQGSEA. The CDR3 covers 12 residues. The CDR3 nucleotides read TGCAGCGTTGAATCTGGGGCGGATGGCTACACCTTC. It codes for CSVESGADGYTF.

This clone was counted a few times. This chain uses TRBV5-1 with TRBJ2-3; D gene unclear. Trimming stripped 0 bases from V and 1 base from J, with 9 bases between. This CDR3 comprises 15 residues. Germline CDR1 SGHRS, CDR2 YFSETQ. The CDR3 region is CASSLGRIRTDTQYF. For the CDR3, the DNA is TGCGCCAGCAGCTTGGGGCGGATTCGCACAGATACGCAGTATTTT.

The chain uses TRBV6-4 and TRBJ1-3, with D maybe TRBD1 (5 bases). V lost 2 bases and J 0 bases, leaving 14 bases between the germline ends. CDR1 and CDR2 from the germline V gene are MRHNA and SNTAGT. There are 17 residues in the CDR3. CDR3 nucleotides: TGTGCCAGCAGTGACCGCGGGACCCCCAGCTCTGGAAACACCATATATTTT. Translated: CASSDRGTPSSGNTIYF.

This clone was seen once. CDR3 nucleotide sequence: TGTGCCAGCAATCCGGGACATGGCTCTGGAAACACCATATATTTT. Protein: CASNPGHGSGNTIYF. V gene TRBV19 combines with J gene TRBJ1-3, with a possible D match to TRBD1 (6 bases). V shed 9 bases and J shed 0 bases, with 15 bases lying between them. CDR1 is LNHDA and CDR2 is SQIVND in the germline V gene (reference sequence). This CDR3 comprises 15 residues.

V usage is TRBV29-1 and J usage is TRBJ1-1; tentatively, D is TRBD1 (6 bases). V was cut by 4 bases and J by 7 bases, with 13 bases left in between. Germline V gene data show CDR1 as SQVTM and CDR2 as ANQGSEA. The CDR3 is 12 residues long. The CDR3 DNA is TGCAGCGTTGTTGGACAGTGGGGTGAAGCTTTCTTT. It translates to CSVVGQWGEAFF.

The V and J genes are TRBV7-9 and TRBJ2-5; 11 bases map to TRBD2. CDR3 size: 15 residues. Trimming took 3 bases from V and 3 from J; bases not matched to a gene: 3. The germline V gene encodes CDR1 SEHNR and CDR2 FQNEAQ (reference sequence). CDR3 in DNA: TGTGCCAGCAGCTTTAGCGGGGGGGGGAAAGAGACCCAGTACTTC. Translating gives CASSFSGGGKETQYF.

This clone was recorded only once. This rearrangement joins TRBV5-1 to TRBJ2-3, with a weak D call TRBD1 (6 bases). The CDR3 has 16 amino acids. The V gene's germline CDR1 is SGHRS and CDR2 YFSETQ. Trimming stripped 4 bases from V and 6 bases from J, with 21 bases between. The CDR3 coding sequence is TGCGCCAGCAGCCCGGACGGGACAAACAATGCGGATACGCAGTATTTT. It translates to CASSPDGTNNADTQYF.

The chain employs TRBV7-2 and TRBJ2-1, with D possibly matching TRBD1 (6 bases). The CDR3 loop spans 18 amino acids. V was pared by 7 bases and J by 2 bases, with 24 bases between. Germline assignment: CDR1 SGHTA and CDR2 FQGNSA. The CDR3 sequence: CASTLQGTSRTTYNEQFF. The CDR3 DNA reads TGTGCCAGCACCCTGCAGGGGACCAGCAGGACCACCTACAATGAGCAGTTCTTC. The full variable domain, in which reference TRBV7-2 and TRBJ2-1 provide the parts outside the CDR3, is GAGVSQSPSNKVTEKGKDVELRCDPISGHTALYWYRQSLGQGLEFLIYFQGNSAPDKSGLPSDRFSAERTGGSVSTLTIQRTQQEDSAVYLCASTLQGTSRTTYNEQFFGPGTRLTVL.

The chain couples TRBV7-9 to TRBJ2-5, with 10 bases fitting TRBD1. The germline CDR1 and CDR2 sequences are SEHNR and FQNEAQ (reference sequence). This CDR3 has 15 amino acids. Trimming removed 5 bases from V and 5 bases from J; junction bases left unmatched: 8. The CDR3 region has the DNA TGTGCCAGCAGCGCGGGGACAGGGGCCTGGGAGACCCAGTACTTC. Translated: CASSAGTGAWETQYF.

V usage is TRBV18 and J usage is TRBJ2-7; 9 bases fit TRBD1. Trimming at V came to 0 bases and at J to 7 bases, leaving 4 bases not matched to a gene. The CDR3 length is 14 residues. Per germline, CDR1 KGHSH and CDR2 LQKENI. The chain's CDR3 is CASSPPGQGFEQYF. Written as DNA, the CDR3 is TGTGCCAGCTCACCACCGGGACAGGGATTTGAGCAGTACTTC.

The chain uses TRBV6-5 and TRBJ1-5, with 8 bases lining up with TRBD1. The V and J ends lost 8 bases and 6 bases, in that order; junction bases with no gene match: 6. The CDR3 runs 13 residues. The V gene's germline CDR1 is MNHEY and CDR2 SVGAGI. Here the CDR3 reads CASRTGNGQPQHF. CDR3 DNA sequence: TGTGCCAGCCGGACAGGGAACGGTCAGCCCCAGCATTTT.

The chain links TRBV2 to TRBJ1-4; 9 bases match TRBD1. Germline loops: CDR1 SNHLY, CDR2 FYNNEI. J gave up 6 bases and V 5 bases, and 7 bases lay outside the gene matches. This CDR3 contains 15 residues. Here the CDR3 DNA reads TGTGCCAGCAGTCCTACACAGGGGGCCTATGAAAAACTGTTTTTT. Amino acids: CASSPTQGAYEKLFF.

The rearrangement joins TRBV9 to TRBJ2-3; the D gene is possibly TRBD2 (7 bases). V lost 0 bases and J 2 bases, leaving 13 bases between the germline ends. This CDR3 region has 16 residues. CDR1 is SGDLS and CDR2 is YYNGEE in the germline V gene. CDR3 nucleotide sequence: TGTGCCAGCAGCGTAGACGGCGGGGGCCCCACAGATACGCAGTATTTT. It specifies CASSVDGGGPTDTQYF. The whole variable domain, filled in from reference TRBV9 and TRBJ2-3, reads DSGVTQTPKHLITATGQRVTLRCSPRSGDLSVYWYQQSLDQGLQFLIQYYNGEERAKGNILERFSAQQFPDLHSELNLSSLELGDSALYFCASSVDGGGPTDTQYFGPGTRLTVL.

V gene TRBV19 combines with J gene TRBJ2-7, with 9 bases that match TRBD1. Germline lookup yields CDR1 LNHDA and CDR2 SQIVND (reference sequence). Losses at the gene ends were 1 base for V and 3 bases for J; bases not matched to a gene: 4. The CDR3 sequence is 15 residues long. The CDR3 nucleotides read TGTGCCAGTAGTATAGCGGGGACAGGGCACTACGAGCAGTACTTC. Translating it yields CASSIAGTGHYEQYF.

The rearrangement uses TRBV28 and TRBJ2-3; 10 nucleotides line up with TRBD1. Germline V gives CDR1 MDHEN, CDR2 SYDVKM. The CDR3 totals 16 residues. V was clipped by 5 bases and J by 0 bases; unmatched bases: 5. CDR3 DNA sequence: TGTGCCAGCAGTGCGGAGACAGGGGGCAGCACAGATACGCAGTATTTT. Protein sequence: CASSAETGGSTDTQYF.

The V and J genes are TRBV2 and TRBJ2-7; a possible D gene is TRBD2 (6 bases). Germline V lookup: CDR1 SNHLY, CDR2 FYNNEI. The CDR3 is 13 amino acids. V was cut by 5 bases and J by 2 bases, with 10 bases left in between. The CDR3 DNA reads as TGTGCCAGCAGTTGGAGGGAGGCCTACGAGCAGTACTTC. Amino acids: CASSWREAYEQYF.